One sample yielded the 12 T cell receptor beta chains listed below, sequenced in a study of neurological immune-mediated disorders (dated 2019 in TCRdb). Libraries were prepared through 5' RACE. Sequenced on an Illumina HiSeq 2500. In TCRdb, the public reads were trimmed at Q25 with fastp and aligned with MiXCR, with productive beta chains retained. Each CDR3 protein gets just one entry, which takes the most common genes and DNA from the rows behind it. This sample has about 80,000 distinct CDR3 sequences in its table, and less than 5.5% of those were observed once. Approximately 2.2% of the sample is in the top ten clones. Sequencing was carried out using PBMCs. The receptors come from a woman in her 30s with multiple sclerosis.

This clonotype was recorded many times. The gene calls are TRBV20-1 and TRBJ2-1; D possibly matches TRBD1 or TRBD2 (5 bases each). The CDR3 is made up of 18 amino acids. V was cut by 6 bases and J by 0 bases, with 24 bases left in between. Germline V CDR1 and CDR2: DFQATT, SNEGSKA (reference sequence). CDR3 sequence reads: CSALVRDPGLSSYNEQFF. CDR3 coding DNA: TGCAGTGCCCTGGTTAGGGACCCCGGTCTTAGCTCCTACAATGAGCAGTTCTTC.

This clonotype occurred many times. The chain links TRBV20-1 to TRBJ1-1; D call uncertain. Germline-derived CDR1 and CDR2 are DFQATT and SNEGSKA (reference sequence). This CDR3 spans 14 amino acids. Trimming took 3 bases from V and 0 from J, leaving 11 bases between them. The CDR3 protein is CSASQLYMNTEAFF. CDR3 DNA: TGCAGTGCTAGTCAGCTTTATATGAACACTGAAGCTTTCTTT.

The table lists this clonotype with many counts. This chain connects TRBV20-1 to TRBJ2-1; D perhaps matches TRBD2 (5 bases). The CDR3 is made up of 14 amino acids. Trimming took 6 bases from V and 0 from J, leaving 12 bases between them. The germline gives CDR1 DFQATT, CDR2 SNEGSKA (reference sequence). The CDR3 nucleotides read TGCAGTGCATCAGCGGCGAGCTCCTACAATGAGCAGTTCTTC. Its protein product is CSASAASSYNEQFF.

This clonotype has a count of ten or more. V usage is TRBV7-9 and J usage is TRBJ2-1; D call uncertain. The CDR3 length is 15 residues. Germline-derived CDR1 and CDR2 are SEHNR and FQNEAQ (reference sequence). V gave up 4 bases and J gave up 1 base, with 11 bases separating them. CDR3 sequence: CASSSLLGSYNEQFF. CDR3 DNA sequence: TGTGCCAGCAGCTCCCTTTTAGGGTCCTACAATGAGCAGTTCTTC.

This clonotype was seen repeatedly, ten times or more. The chain combines TRBV5-1 with TRBJ1-1; TRBD1 might be the D (5 bases). This CDR3 spans 15 amino acids. Germline assignment: CDR1 SGHRS and CDR2 YFSETQ. V lost 2 bases to trimming and J lost 4 bases, with 15 bases between them. The CDR3 DNA sequence: TGCGCCAGCAGCTTAAAGTATGGGACGTCCACTGAAGCTTTCTTT. This translates into CASSLKYGTSTEAFF.

With regard to this clonotype: The junction shows a germline mismatch at one end, possibly a read error. The V gene is TRBV3-1, the J gene TRBJ1-6, with D unresolved. Looked up from germline, CDR1 is LGHDT and CDR2 is YNNKEL (reference sequence). The CDR3 contains 14 residues. The CDR3, as DNA: TGTGCCAGCAGCCAAGGAGGGCGTTATTCAACCCTCAACTTT. This encodes CASSQGGRYSTLNF.

This clonotype occurred a few times. The chain uses TRBV20-1 and TRBJ1-1; 7 bases line up with TRBD1. This CDR3 region has 17 residues. Trimming took 5 bases from V and 0 from J; bases not matched to a gene: 15. The germline CDR1 and CDR2 sequences are DFQATT and SNEGSKA (reference sequence). CDR3 sequence reads: CSAQGLEGAGMNTEAFF. The CDR3 DNA reads TGCAGTGCTCAGGGACTTGAGGGGGCAGGAATGAACACTGAAGCTTTCTTT.

This clonotype was counted many times. This chain uses TRBV20-1 with TRBJ2-4; 8 bases line up with TRBD1. This CDR3 contains 15 residues. The V gene's germline CDR1 is DFQATT and CDR2 SNEGSKA (reference sequence). Unmatched junction bases numbered 10, after V lost 5 bases and J lost 4 bases. For the CDR3, the DNA is TGCAGTGCTTGCCCCCTCCGACAGGGGAAAAACATTCAGTACTTC. Translation: CSACPLRQGKNIQYF.

The sample holds many counts of this clonotype. This sequence joins TRBV7-2 and TRBJ2-5; the D is unclear. CDR1 and CDR2 from the germline V gene are SGHTA and FQGNSA. Between the trimmed V and J ends, which lost 2 bases and 4 bases, there was a span of 11 bases. CDR3 size: 14 residues. CDR3 region: CASSLSRRRETQYF. The CDR3 nucleotides are TGTGCCAGCAGCTTAAGTAGGCGGAGAGAGACCCAGTACTTC.

This clonotype appeared many times. The rearrangement joins TRBV3-1 to TRBJ1-1; D is possibly TRBD1 (6 bases). CDR1 is LGHDT and CDR2 is YNNKEL in the germline V gene (reference sequence). Trimming removed 0 bases at V and 8 bases at J, with 13 bases between. The CDR3 extends over 14 amino acids. The CDR3 DNA sequence: TGTGCCAGCAGCCAAGATAGAGGGGGGAGGGAAGCTTTCTTT. Its translation is CASSQDRGGREAFF.

Comments on this clonotype: A junction boundary mismatches the germline segment, possibly from a read error. The CDR3 DNA sequence: TGTGCCAGCAGCTTGGGGGACACAAATAAGACCCAGAATTTT. As protein: CASSLGDTNKTQNF. The rearrangement uses TRBV5-8 and TRBJ1-5; the D gene is possibly TRBD1 (6 bases). Germline V CDR1 and CDR2: SGHTS, YDEGEE. The CDR3 runs to 14 residues.

This clonotype has only a few counts. DNA of the CDR3: TGCGCCAGCAGCTGGGGTGCGGGGGCCAACGTCCTGACTTTC. It codes for CASSWGAGANVLTF. The chain uses TRBV5-1 and TRBJ2-6; D not resolved. Germline V CDR1 and CDR2: SGHRS, YFSETQ. V lost 3 bases and J lost 4, with 8 bases in between. The CDR3 spans 14 residues.